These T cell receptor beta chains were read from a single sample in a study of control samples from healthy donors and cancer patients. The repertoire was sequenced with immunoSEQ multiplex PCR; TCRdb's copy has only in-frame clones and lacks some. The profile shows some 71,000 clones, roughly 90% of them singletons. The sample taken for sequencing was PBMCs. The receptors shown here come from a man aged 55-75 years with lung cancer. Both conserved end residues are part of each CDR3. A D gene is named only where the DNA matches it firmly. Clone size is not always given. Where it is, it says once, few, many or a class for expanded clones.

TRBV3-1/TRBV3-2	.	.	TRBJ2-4	TGTGCCAGCAGCCAAAGAGCTCCTAACATTCAGTACTTC	CASSQRAPNIQYF
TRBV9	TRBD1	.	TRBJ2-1	TGTGCCAGCGCGGGACAGGGTTTAAATGAGCAGTTCTTC	CASAGQGLNEQFF
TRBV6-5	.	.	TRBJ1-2	TGTGCCAGCAGTTACTCGGAGGGGATGAGCTACACCTTC	CASSYSEGMSYTF
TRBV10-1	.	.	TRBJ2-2	TGCGCCAGCACACAGGGTAACACCGGGGAGCTGTTTTTT	CASTQGNTGELFF
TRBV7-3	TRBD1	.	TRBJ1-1	TGTGCCAGCAGCATGACAGGGGCGGCCACTGAAGCTTTCTTT	CASSMTGAATEAFF
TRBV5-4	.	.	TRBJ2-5	TGTGCCAGCAGCTTGGGCCAGGGAGGAGAGACCCAGTACTTC	CASSLGQGGETQYF
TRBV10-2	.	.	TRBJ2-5	TGCGCCAGCTTAGGGAGTAAAGAGACCCAGTACTTC	CASLGSKETQYF
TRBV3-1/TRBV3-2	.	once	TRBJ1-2	TGTGCCAGCAGCCAAGGGGGGCAGGGTAACTATGGCTACACCTTC	CASSQGGQGNYGYTF
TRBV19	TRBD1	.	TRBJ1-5	TGTGCCAGTAGGACCTGGGACAGGCCCTATCAGCCCCAGCATTTT	CASRTWDRPYQPQHF
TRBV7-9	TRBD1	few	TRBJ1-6	TGTGCCAGCAGTTGGTCCCGGGACAGGAGAGGGACACGTAATTCACCCCTCCACTTT	CASSWSRDRRGTRNSPLHF
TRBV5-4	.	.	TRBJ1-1	TGTGCCAGCAGCCTCGGGGGGGGGAACACTGAAGCTTTCTTT	CASSLGGGNTEAFF
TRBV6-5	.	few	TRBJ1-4	TGTGCCAGCAGGTCACAGGGTGCCCCTAATGAAAAACTGTTTTTT	CASRSQGAPNEKLFF
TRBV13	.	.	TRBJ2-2	TGTGCCAGCAGCTTAGCTTTTATCCAGGGGCACACCGGGGAGCTGTTTTTT	CASSLAFIQGHTGELFF
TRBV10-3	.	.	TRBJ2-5	TGTGCCACCAGCGGCGGGGAGGAGACCCAGTACTTC	CATSGGEETQYF
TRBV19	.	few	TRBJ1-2	TGTGCCAGTAGTGCCCCCTTCCGAGGACAGAACTACACCTTC	CASSAPFRGQNYTF
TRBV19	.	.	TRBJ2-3	TGTGCCAGTAGTGTCGCTATGGGGGATACGCAGTATTTT	CASSVAMGDTQYF
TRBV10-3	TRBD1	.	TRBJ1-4	TGTGCCATTCGGGACAGAACTAATGAAAAACTGTTTTTT	CAIRDRTNEKLFF
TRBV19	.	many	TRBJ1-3	TGTGCCAGTAGTCCTGACCCGAGCTCTGGAAACACCATATATTTT	CASSPDPSSGNTIYF
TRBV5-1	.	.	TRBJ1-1	TGCGCCAGCACCCATTCGGGGTCGAACACTGAAGCTTTCTTT	CASTHSGSNTEAFF
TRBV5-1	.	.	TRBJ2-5	TGCGCCAGCAGTCTGCAAGAGACCCAGTACTTC	CASSLQETQYF
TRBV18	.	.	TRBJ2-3	TGTGCCAGCTCACCACCCAGCTTCACAGATACGCAGTATTTT	CASSPPSFTDTQYF
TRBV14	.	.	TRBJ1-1	TGTGCCAGCAGCCCCCCGGGGGGAAACATGAACACTGAAGCTTTCTTT	CASSPPGGNMNTEAFF
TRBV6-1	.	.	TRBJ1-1	TGTGCCAGCAGTGAAGAGGCTCCCTTGGGCGCTTTCTTT	CASSEEAPLGAFF
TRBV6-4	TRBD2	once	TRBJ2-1	TGTGCCAGCAGTGCTGTCCCGGGACTAGGAGAGCAGTTCTTC	CASSAVPGLGEQFF
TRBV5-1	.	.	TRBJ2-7	TGCGCCAGCAGCCTGGACGGCTACGAGCAGTACTTC	CASSLDGYEQYF
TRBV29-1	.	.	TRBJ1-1	TGCAGCGTCTGGGCAGGGTCGAACACTGAAGCTTTCTTT	CSVWAGSNTEAFF
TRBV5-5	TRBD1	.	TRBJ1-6	TGTGCCAGCAGCCAGGTGACAGGGAACATCGCATTTGCTTCACCCCTCCACTTT	CASSQVTGNIAFASPLHF
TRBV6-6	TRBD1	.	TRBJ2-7	TGTGCCAGCAGCTCCGGGACAGGAACCTACGAGCAGTACTTC	CASSSGTGTYEQYF
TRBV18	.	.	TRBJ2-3	TGTGCCAGCTCACCCCCTAGACCAGGCCCAGATACGCAGTATTTT	CASSPPRPGPDTQYF
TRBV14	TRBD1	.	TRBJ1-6	TGTGCCAGCAGCCGGGGGACAGGGAGCTATTCACCCCTCCACTTT	CASSRGTGSYSPLHF
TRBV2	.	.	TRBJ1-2	TGTGCCAGCACCCCGGGGGCCTGGGTGGATGGCTACACCTTC	CASTPGAWVDGYTF
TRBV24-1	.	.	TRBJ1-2	TGTGCCACCAGCCAAGGTAGTTATGGCTACACCTTC	CATSQGSYGYTF
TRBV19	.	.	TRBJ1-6	TGTGCCAGCGGCAGGGATGGTAATTCACCCCTCCACTTT	CASGRDGNSPLHF
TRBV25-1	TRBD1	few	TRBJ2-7	TGTGCCAGCAGTGAAAATCGGGACAGGGACTCCTACGAGCAGTACTTC	CASSENRDRDSYEQYF
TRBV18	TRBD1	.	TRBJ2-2	TGTGCCAGCTCACCATTGAGACAGGGCCTGAACACCGGGGAGCTGTTTTTT	CASSPLRQGLNTGELFF
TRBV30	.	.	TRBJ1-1	TGTGCCTGGAGTCAAAGGCCTTGGGTGAACACTGAAGCTTTCTTT	CAWSQRPWVNTEAFF
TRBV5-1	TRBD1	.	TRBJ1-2	TGCGCCAGCAGCTTGGTTGCGACAGGGGATGGCTACACCTTC	CASSLVATGDGYTF
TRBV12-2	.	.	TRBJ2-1	TGTGCAAGTCGCTTAGCTCGTTTCGCGGACAGGGCAGGGGGCAATGAGCAGTTCTTC	CASRLARFADRAGGNEQFF
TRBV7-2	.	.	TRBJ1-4	TGTGCCAGCAGTGGGGGACCTTCAACTAATGAAAAACTGTTTTTT	CASSGGPSTNEKLFF
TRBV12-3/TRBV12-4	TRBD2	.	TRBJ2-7	TGTGCCAGCACCACGACTAGCGGGGGGTCGCAGTACTTC	CASTTTSGGSQYF
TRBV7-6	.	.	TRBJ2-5	TGTGCCAGCAGCTTGGACAGACAAGAGACCCAGTACTTC	CASSLDRQETQYF
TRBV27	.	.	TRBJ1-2	TGTGCCAGCAGTATTTCTATCGGGGGGCAAGGCTACACCTTC	CASSISIGGQGYTF